The 31 T cell receptor beta chains below were found in one sample sequenced in a study of blood T cell repertoires in COVID-19. TCRdb's table, derived via immunoSEQ multiplex PCR, lists solely in-frame clones and lacks some. The sample lists roughly 70,000 clones, roughly 79% occurring once. The sequenced sample was peripheral blood. These receptors came from a man aged 65-85 years with acute or convalescent COVID-19.

This clone was observed a single time. The J gene is TRBJ2-1, the V gene TRBV11-3, with a tentative D call TRBD1 (5 bases). From germline, CDR1 is SGHNT and CDR2 YENEEA. The ends were cut back, 8 bases at V and 6 bases at J, with 17 bases in the middle. The CDR3 loop spans 14 amino acids. The CDR3 sequence is CASSREQNLNEQFF. The CDR3 DNA is TGTGCCAGCTCCAGGGAACAGAACCTCAATGAGCAGTTCTTC.

V and J are TRBV3-1 (or the pseudogene TRBV3-2) and TRBJ2-3; 7 bases map to TRBD2. CDR3 length: 17 amino acids. Trimming removed 1 base from V and 3 bases from J; junction bases left unmatched: 10. Germline lookup yields CDR1 LGHDT and CDR2 YNNKEL (reference sequence). CDR3 DNA: TGTGCCAGCAGCCAAGGAAATAGCGGGTCCCATACAGATACGCAGTATTTT. This gives the protein CASSQGNSGSHTDTQYF.

This clone turned up a few times. V is TRBV5-4 and J is TRBJ2-5, with 9 positions matching TRBD1. V dropped 0 bases and J dropped 10; count of bases not matched to a gene: 13. Germline V lookup: CDR1 SGHNT, CDR2 YYREEE (reference sequence). The CDR3 consists of 16 residues. DNA of the CDR3: TGTGCCAGCAGCTTGGCCGGGACAGGGAGGGTGAGGGGCCAGTACTTC. Protein product: CASSLAGTGRVRGQYF. Complete variable domain (other parts from reference TRBV5-4 and TRBJ2-5): ETGVTQSPTHLIKTRGQQVTLRCSSQSGHNTVSWYQQALGQGPQFIFQYYREEENGRGNFPPRFSGLQFPNYSSELNVNALELDDSALYLCASSLAGTGRVRGQYFGPGTRLLVL.

The J gene is TRBJ2-2, the V gene TRBV19; D uncertain. With 0 bases removed from V and 7 bases from J, the gap between germline ends came to 9 bases. This CDR3 is built from 14 residues. Germline CDR1 and CDR2: LNHDA and SQIVND (reference sequence). CDR3: CASSIDWAGGELFF. In nucleotides, the CDR3 is TGTGCCAGTAGTATAGACTGGGCCGGCGGGGAGCTGTTTTTT.

The V call is TRBV2, the J call TRBJ2-3, with a tentative D call TRBD2 (5 bases). CDR3 length equals 16 residues. Germline lookup yields CDR1 SNHLY and CDR2 FYNNEI. V lost 7 bases, J lost 0 bases, and 17 bases lay in between. CDR3 in amino acids: CASTRGAASSTDTQYF. CDR3 sequence (DNA): TGTGCCAGCACCCGGGGAGCGGCCTCTAGCACAGATACGCAGTATTTT.

The rearrangement joins TRBV29-1 to TRBJ2-5; TRBD1 agrees at 7 bases. Germline V CDR1 and CDR2: SQVTM, ANQGSEA. V lost 6 bases, J lost 5 bases, and 15 bases stayed unmatched. This CDR3 comprises 15 residues. CDR3 protein: CSVRPPGQTAETQYF. CDR3 sequence (DNA): TGCAGCGTCAGGCCCCCGGGACAGACGGCGGAGACCCAGTACTTC.

The chain joins TRBV24-1 to TRBJ2-3, with 8 bases identical to TRBD2. The CDR3 contains 18 residues. CDR1 KGHDR and CDR2 SFDVKD come from the germline V gene. V was clipped by 1 base and J by 0 bases; unmatched bases: 8. CDR3 DNA sequence: TGTGCCACCAGTGATTTAGAGCGGGGGAAGTCTAGCACAGATACGCAGTATTTT. It is translated as CATSDLERGKSSTDTQYF.

The chain has TRBV6-5 and TRBJ1-1; 8 nucleotides align to TRBD1. Germline lookup yields CDR1 MNHEY and CDR2 SVGAGI. Trimming cost V 5 bases and J 4 bases; bases outside gene matches: 6. This CDR3 is built from 14 residues. CDR3 residues: CASSPQGGSTEAFF. The DNA for the CDR3 is TGTGCCAGCAGTCCACAGGGGGGGAGCACTGAAGCTTTCTTT.

As to this clone: This sample also contains other DNA sequences that code for the same CDR3. This sequence joins TRBV5-1 and TRBJ1-1; 7 nucleotides agree with TRBD1. The CDR3 length is 15 residues. Trimming removed 1 base from V and 0 bases from J; junction bases left unmatched: 3. Germline values: CDR1 SGHRS, CDR2 YFSETQ. CDR3 DNA sequence: TGCGCCAGCAGCTTGACCGGGACAGTGAACACTGAAGCTTTCTTT. Protein product: CASSLTGTVNTEAFF.

This clone was seen more than once but under ten times. This chain links TRBV6-6 with TRBJ2-1; 7 bases align to TRBD2. This CDR3 comprises 16 residues. V lost 2 bases, J lost 0 bases, and 4 bases stayed unmatched. Germline V lookup: CDR1 MNHNY, CDR2 SVGAGI (reference sequence). CDR3 bases: TGTGCCAGCAGTTACCGGCGGGGGAGCTCCTACAATGAGCAGTTCTTC. Protein sequence: CASSYRRGSSYNEQFF.

The chain has TRBV10-3 and TRBJ2-3; maybe TRBD2 (6 bases). The V gene lost 5 bases and the J gene lost 0 bases, with 15 bases spanning the gap. CDR1 and CDR2 from the germline V gene are ENHRY and SYGVKD. The CDR3 spans 16 residues. CDR3 sequence (DNA): TGTGCCATCAGTCCTCTCGCGGGGCTTAGCACAGATACGCAGTATTTT. It codes for CAISPLAGLSTDTQYF.

The chain is built from TRBV7-8 and TRBJ2-5, with 9 bases identical to TRBD1. Looked up from germline, CDR1 is SGHVS and CDR2 is FQNEAQ. CDR3 length equals 16 residues. V shed 2 bases, J shed 3 bases, and the junction held 7 bases outside the gene matches. Here the CDR3 DNA reads TGTGCCAGCAGCTTACAGGACAGGGGAAGGGAAGAGACCCAGTACTTC. This encodes CASSLQDRGREETQYF. The full variable domain, in which reference TRBV7-8 and TRBJ2-5 provide the parts outside the CDR3, is GAGVSQSPRYKVAKRGQDVALRCDPISGHVSLFWYQQALGQGPEFLTYFQNEAQLDKSGLPSDRFFAERPEGSVSTLKIQRTQQEDSAVYLCASSLQDRGREETQYFGPGTRLLVL.

The J gene is TRBJ2-7, the V gene TRBV10-3, with TRBD1 identical over 10 bases. The CDR3 has 12 amino acids. The V gene's germline CDR1 is ENHRY and CDR2 SYGVKD. The V gene end was trimmed by 8 bases and the J gene end by 2 bases; junction bases not matched to a gene: 0. The CDR3 here is CAIGQGAYEQYF. The CDR3 bases are TGTGCCATCGGACAGGGGGCCTACGAGCAGTACTTC.

The rearrangement uses TRBV29-1 and TRBJ1-2; no clear D. The germline V and J ends were trimmed by 8 bases and 8 bases, with 15 bases remaining between them. In germline, CDR1 is SQVTM, CDR2 ANQGSEA. The length of the CDR3 is 11 residues. The CDR3 DNA reads as TGCAGCCAACCCCCGACGGAGGGCTACACCTTC. Its translation: CSQPPTEGYTF. Combining the CDR3 with reference TRBV29-1 and TRBJ1-2 gives the whole variable domain SAVISQKPSRDICQRGTSLTIQCQVDSQVTMMFWYRQQPGQSLTLIATANQGSEATYESGFVIDKFPISRPNLTFSTLTVSNMSPEDSSIYLCSQPPTEGYTFGSGTRLTVV.

This clone was seen many times. The chain recombines TRBV28 with TRBJ2-7, with TRBD1 as a possible D gene (6 bases). Germline V gene sequence: CDR1 MDHEN, CDR2 SYDVKM. The CDR3 is 13 residues long. V was clipped by 5 bases and J by 2 bases, with 10 bases between them. The CDR3 sequence: CASSGDTTYEQYF. The CDR3 coding sequence is TGTGCCAGCAGTGGGGACACCACCTACGAGCAGTACTTC.

The chain combines TRBV9 with TRBJ2-7, with 7 positions matching TRBD1. This CDR3 has 14 amino acids. CDR1 is SGDLS and CDR2 is YYNGEE in the germline V gene. V trimming: 3 bases; J trimming: 7 bases; junction bases outside the gene matches: 10. The CDR3 coding sequence is TGTGCCAGCAGCGGGGACAGTGTACGATCGGAGCAGTACTTC. It translates to CASSGDSVRSEQYF.

The rearrangement joins TRBV20-1 to TRBJ1-6; 9 positions match TRBD1. The V gene end was trimmed by 3 bases and the J gene end by 9 bases; junction bases not matched to a gene: 9. The CDR3 totals 15 residues. In germline, CDR1 is DFQATT, CDR2 SNEGSKA (reference sequence). The CDR3 DNA sequence: TGCAGTGCTAGTCCCGGGACAGGGAGTAGTTCACCCCTCCACTTT. Its translation: CSASPGTGSSSPLHF.

The V and J genes are TRBV6-5 and TRBJ2-3, with 10 bases lining up with TRBD1. This CDR3 is built from 15 residues. Trimming removed 7 bases from V and 3 bases from J; junction bases left unmatched: 7. Germline CDR1 reads MNHEY; CDR2 reads SVGAGI. CDR3 loop: CASKHRDRGTDTQYF. As DNA, the CDR3 is TGTGCCAGCAAACACCGGGACAGGGGAACAGATACGCAGTATTTT.

The chain combines TRBV4-1 with TRBJ1-2; D is perhaps TRBD1 (5 bases). This CDR3 is 14 amino acids long. Trimming cost V 1 base and J 4 bases, with 10 bases left between them. Germline V CDR1 and CDR2: MGHRA, YSYEKL. The CDR3 protein is CASSQGTSAYGYTF. As DNA, the CDR3 is TGCGCCAGCAGCCAAGGGACATCCGCCTATGGCTACACCTTC.

The V call is TRBV5-6, the J call TRBJ2-7; TRBD1 aligns across 7 bases. V gave up 2 bases and J gave up 2 bases; unmatched junction bases: 4. Germline V gene lookup returns CDR1 SGHDT and CDR2 YYEEEE. CDR3 length equals 14 residues. The CDR3 nucleotides read TGTGCCAGCAGCTTAGGAACAGGGGCCTACGAGCAGTACTTC. Its protein is CASSLGTGAYEQYF.

The genes are TRBV18 and TRBJ2-3; 9 bases line up with TRBD2. The CDR3 length is 15 residues. Germline V gene lookup returns CDR1 KGHSH and CDR2 LQKENI. V gave up 1 base and J gave up 2 bases; unmatched junction bases: 1. The CDR3 protein is CASSPQGLATDTQYF. The CDR3 DNA reads TGTGCCAGCTCACCACAGGGACTAGCCACAGATACGCAGTATTTT. Supplemented by reference TRBV18 and TRBJ2-3, the full variable domain reads NAGVMQNPRHLVRRRGQEARLRCSPMKGHSHVYWYRQLPEEGLKFMVYLQKENIIDESGMPKERFSAEFPKEGPSILRIQQVVRGDSAAYFCASSPQGLATDTQYFGPGTRLTVL.

In this sample, this clone turned up a few times. The V call is TRBV10-3, the J call TRBJ2-1; tentatively, D is TRBD1 (6 bases). Germline CDR1 is ENHRY and CDR2 is SYGVKD. The CDR3 extends over 14 amino acids. V lost 6 bases and J lost 7, with 16 bases in between. In nucleotides, the CDR3 is TGTGCCATCAGATCCCAGGGGAGTTGGAATGAGCAGTTCTTC. Encoded protein: CAIRSQGSWNEQFF.

The chain uses TRBV28 and TRBJ1-2; D not certain. Germline CDR1 MDHEN, CDR2 SYDVKM. The CDR3 contains 12 residues. The germline V and J ends were trimmed by 8 bases and 8 bases, with 15 bases remaining between them. CDR3 sequence (DNA): TGTGCCAGCGTTACCTCAGGTCACGGCTACACCTTC. Its translation is CASVTSGHGYTF.

The chain is built from TRBV9 and TRBJ2-7; 8 bases map to TRBD2. V was clipped by 3 bases and J by 4 bases; unmatched bases: 0. Germline assignment: CDR1 SGDLS and CDR2 YYNGEE. This CDR3 spans 12 amino acids. CDR3: CASSAGGYEQYF. The CDR3 DNA reads TGTGCCAGCAGCGCGGGAGGGTACGAGCAGTACTTC.

Ten or more counts support this clone. A read error may account for a junction end that differs from germline. This chain links TRBV12-3 or TRBV12-4 with TRBJ2-7, with 13 bases fitting TRBD2. This CDR3 is built from 13 residues. CDR3 coding DNA: TGTGCCAGCAGTCCCCGTCGGACTAGCGGGAGTTTCTTC. It is translated as CASSPRRTSGSFF.

The gene calls are TRBV28 and TRBJ1-2; TRBD1 aligns across 9 bases. J gave up 8 bases and V 8 bases, and 6 bases lay outside the gene matches. Germline V CDR1 and CDR2: MDHEN, SYDVKM. This CDR3 is 12 amino acids long. CDR3 amino acids: CASWGQGHGYTF. CDR3 bases: TGTGCCAGCTGGGGACAGGGCCACGGCTACACCTTC.

The chain uses TRBV9 and TRBJ2-1; 8 bases are a match to TRBD2. V trimming: 3 bases; J trimming: 4 bases; junction bases outside the gene matches: 12. CDR3 length: 17 amino acids. The V gene's germline CDR1 is SGDLS and CDR2 YYNGEE. In DNA, the CDR3 is TGTGCCAGCAGCGAACACATCAGCGGGAGAGATTACAATGAGCAGTTCTTC. It codes for CASSEHISGRDYNEQFF. Combining the CDR3 with reference TRBV9 and TRBJ2-1 gives the whole variable domain DSGVTQTPKHLITATGQRVTLRCSPRSGDLSVYWYQQSLDQGLQFLIQYYNGEERAKGNILERFSAQQFPDLHSELNLSSLELGDSALYFCASSEHISGRDYNEQFFGPGTRLTVL.

The chain links TRBV27 to TRBJ1-2; D is undetermined. In germline, CDR1 is MNHEY, CDR2 SMNVEV (reference sequence). The length of the CDR3 is 13 residues. The V end lost 3 bases, the J end lost 6 bases, and 11 bases lay between the germline ends. CDR3 bases: TGTGCCAGCAGTTTGGGGAGGCACGATGGCTACACCTTC. Its protein is CASSLGRHDGYTF.

The chain uses TRBV28 and TRBJ2-4; D unresolved. Germline-derived CDR1 and CDR2 are MDHEN and SYDVKM. Trimming cost V 6 bases and J 0 bases, with 12 bases left between them. The CDR3 covers 15 residues. The CDR3 bases are TGTGCCAGCAGCTCCACGGTTCCAGCCAAAAACATTCAGTACTTC. Encoded protein: CASSSTVPAKNIQYF.

V is TRBV18 and J is TRBJ2-3; 7 bases match TRBD2. Germline V CDR1 and CDR2: KGHSH, LQKENI. CDR3 size: 15 residues. With 3 bases clipped from V and 5 bases from J, the junction kept 8 bases outside the gene matches. The CDR3 sequence is CASSPPGEGGDTQYF. In DNA, the CDR3 is TGTGCCAGCTCACCGCCGGGGGAGGGAGGAGATACGCAGTATTTT.

CDR3 amino acids: CASSDSSYEQYF. In DNA, the CDR3 is TGTGCCAGCAGTGACTCCTCCTACGAGCAGTACTTC. The chain couples TRBV2 to TRBJ2-7; D call uncertain. CDR1 SNHLY and CDR2 FYNNEI come from the germline V gene. V was trimmed by 3 bases and J by 0 bases, leaving 3 bases between them. The CDR3 is made up of 12 amino acids.